This T cell receptor (beta chain) is from a study of OX40 agonist ivuxolimab in advanced cancers. Across the whole study: The study gave patients intravenous ivuxolimab at 0.01 to 10 mg/kg every 2 weeks. Those enrolled were approximately 83% male, with a mean age of roughly 60 years and ages from about 20 to 90.

General study points: Clones of CD4+ and CD8+ blood T cells grew by week 6 at doses of 0.1 to 3.0 mg/kg. CD4+ T cells averaged fewer expanded clones than CD8+ T cells.

A word on this clone: Its antigen is undetermined.

Method: immunoSEQ multiplex PCR; TCRdb's copy keeps in-frame clones and lacks some. This table holds 60,000 to 70,000 clones, over 80% found once. This CDR3 comprises 14 residues. Germline CDR1 SGHRS, CDR2 YFSETQ. Trimming left V 0 bases short and J 3 bases short, with 6 bases between. The TCR was taken from an adult with an advanced solid tumor such as melanoma, head and neck, liver or kidney cancer. This rearrangement joins TRBV5-1 to TRBJ2-2; D gene unclear. The sample was CD4+ or CD8+ T cells sorted from blood, taken in a trial of the OX40 agonist ivuxolimab. DNA of the CDR3: TGCGCCAGCAGCTTGGGGCCAGACACCGGGGAGCTGTTTTTT. Its translation is CASSLGPDTGELFF.